This T cell receptor (beta chain) was sequenced during a study of CD8+CD57+ T cells in acquired aplastic anemia. For the study at large: The sorted CD4+ and CD8+ cells yielded an average around 3 ug of DNA.

It was genomic DNA that served as the template for profiling TCR beta VDJ and CDR3. TCRdb re-derived calls from the reads in MiXCR, one entry per CDR3 protein. This repertoire shows about 120,000 distinct CDR3 sequences, approximately 40% found once; its top ten account for about 2.4%. Ten or more counts support this clonotype. Its antigen remains unidentified. The authors sequenced patients whose flow cytometry had shown CD8+CD57+ cell expansion. Study findings and constraints: The number of CD8+ CDR3 sequences shared by patients and controls was twenty-nine. Simpson's diversity of CD8+ cells was not significantly different in patients compared with controls.

V was shortened by 5 bases and J by 2 bases, with 17 bases between the two germline ends. Germline loops: CDR1 MGHRA, CDR2 YSYEKL. This CDR3 is built from 16 residues. Input material: sorted CD4+, CD8+, or CD8+CD57+ T cells (not recorded which) from PBMCs. This receptor was taken from a human donor with aplastic anemia. The chain uses TRBV4-1 and TRBJ2-3, with D perhaps given as TRBD1 or TRBD2 (6 bases each). CDR3 loop: CASSSPRGGLTDTQYF. The CDR3 bases are TGCGCCAGCAGCTCCCCTCGAGGGGGGCTCACAGATACGCAGTATTTT.